The 10 T cell receptor beta chains below were found in one sample sequenced in a study of regulatory T cells in long-lasting Graves disease. For TCR beta, libraries came from iRepertoire HTBI primers and Arm-PCR of CDR3 regions. TCRdb itself ran the multiplex PCR reads through MiXCR, one entry per CDR3 protein. The table shows approximately 400,000 distinct CDR3 sequences, with over 12% occurring only once. Time point meaning: newly diagnosed GD, antithyroid drugs for less than 3 months. The TCR library used RNA extracted from PBMCs. These data were also filed under a second study, of T cells in Graves' hyperthyroidism and ophthalmopathy.

Specimen: peripheral blood mononuclear cells (PBMCs), collected at new diagnosis, from a patient treated with antithyroid drugs. These receptors came from a middle-aged woman with Graves disease.

Notes on this clonotype: A read error is possible here, since a much larger clone lies one base away. The chain is built from TRBV2 and TRBJ1-2; D is uncertain. This CDR3 comprises 12 residues. The germline V gene has CDR1 SNHLY and CDR2 FYNNEI. CDR3 region: CAGSELYYGYTF. Written as DNA, the CDR3 is TGTGCCGGCAGTGAGCTGTACTATGGCTACACCTTC.

The rearrangement uses TRBV5-1 and TRBJ2-2; 8 bases agree with TRBD1. The CDR3 length is 16 residues. CDR1 SGHRS and CDR2 YFSETQ come from the germline V gene. Trimming removed 4 bases from V and 4 bases from J; junction bases left unmatched: 9. The CDR3 sequence is CASSPRTGSGTGELFF. Here the CDR3 DNA reads TGCGCCAGCAGCCCCCGGACAGGGTCAGGCACCGGGGAGCTGTTTTTT.

This clonotype was recorded a few times. The V gene is TRBV19, the J gene TRBJ2-7; TRBD1 agrees at 9 bases. CDR1 LNHDA and CDR2 SQIVND come from the germline V gene (reference sequence). Unmatched junction bases numbered 12, after V lost 3 bases and J lost 6 bases. This CDR3 spans 16 amino acids. The CDR3 bases are TGTGCCAGTAGTATCCTCCCCCCGGGACAGGGATCCGAGCAGTACTTC. Protein product: CASSILPPGQGSEQYF. The full variable domain, in which reference TRBV19 and TRBJ2-7 provide the parts outside the CDR3, is DGGITQSPKYLFRKEGQNVTLSCEQNLNHDAMYWYRQDPGQGLRLIYYSQIVNDFQKGDIAEGYSVSREKKESFPLTVTSAQKNPTAFYLCASSILPPGQGSEQYFGPGTRLTVT.

V gene TRBV4-1 combines with J gene TRBJ2-7, with TRBD1 as a possible D gene (6 bases). CDR3 length: 15 amino acids. The V end lost 0 bases, the J end lost 3 bases, and 12 bases lay between the germline ends. CDR1 and CDR2 from the germline V gene are MGHRA and YSYEKL. DNA of the CDR3: TGCGCCAGCAGCCAAGATTCAGGGGTAATCTACGAGCAGTACTTC. Its translation is CASSQDSGVIYEQYF.

This clonotype was observed at least ten times. J is TRBJ2-5 and V is TRBV9, with a weak D call TRBD2 (5 bases). This CDR3 is 15 amino acids long. V gave up 0 bases and J gave up 1 base, with 10 bases separating them. From germline, CDR1 is SGDLS and CDR2 YYNGEE. In nucleotides, the CDR3 is TGTGCCAGCAGCGTAGTTCCGGGAACCCAAGAGACCCAGTACTTC. As protein: CASSVVPGTQETQYF. The full variable domain, in which reference TRBV9 and TRBJ2-5 provide the parts outside the CDR3, is DSGVTQTPKHLITATGQRVTLRCSPRSGDLSVYWYQQSLDQGLQFLIQYYNGEERAKGNILERFSAQQFPDLHSELNLSSLELGDSALYFCASSVVPGTQETQYFGPGTRLLVL.

This clonotype came up a few times. The CDR3 region is CASSETLGEQYF. The DNA for the CDR3 is TGTGCCAGCAGTGAGACTTTGGGCGAGCAGTACTTC. The gene calls are TRBV6-1 and TRBJ2-7; D is undetermined. This CDR3 has 12 residues. Looked up from germline, CDR1 is MNHNS and CDR2 is SASEGT. With 3 bases removed from V and 6 bases from J, the gap between germline ends came to 9 bases.

This clonotype showed up many times. The chain couples TRBV28 to TRBJ2-1; D is perhaps TRBD2 (6 bases). V gave up 3 bases and J gave up 0 bases, with 21 bases separating them. This CDR3 has 19 amino acids. Germline V gene lookup returns CDR1 MDHEN and CDR2 SYDVKM. The chain's CDR3 is CASSFSGFFSSDSYNEQFF. The CDR3 region has the DNA TGTGCCAGCAGTTTTAGTGGGTTTTTTTCTAGCGACTCCTACAATGAGCAGTTCTTC.

This clonotype came up many times. The chain carries TRBV11-2 and TRBJ1-1; D uncertain. Germline V gene sequence: CDR1 SGHAT, CDR2 FQNNGV. V dropped 5 bases and J dropped 3 bases, with 13 bases sitting between them. The CDR3 runs 14 residues. The CDR3 nucleotides are TGTGCCAGCAGCCCCCTAACGGGGTACACTGAAGCTTTCTTT. Translation gives CASSPLTGYTEAFF.

This chain links TRBV12-3 or TRBV12-4 with TRBJ2-2; the D is unclear. The CDR3 is 15 amino acids. The V and J ends lost 1 base and 0 bases respectively, with 6 bases between them. CDR3 protein: CASSLGLPNTGELFF. CDR3 in DNA: TGTGCCAGCAGTTTAGGGCTACCGAACACCGGGGAGCTGTTTTTT.

The V and J genes are TRBV6-2 or TRBV6-3 and TRBJ2-1; 10 bases map to TRBD2. Unmatched junction bases numbered 8, after V lost 2 bases and J lost 4 bases. The CDR3 contains 17 residues. The germline gives CDR1 MNHEY, CDR2 SVGEGT. The CDR3 DNA follows: TGTGCCAGCAGTTACCAAGGGGCTAGCGGGAGTTACAATGAGCAGTTCTTC. Amino acids: CASSYQGASGSYNEQFF.